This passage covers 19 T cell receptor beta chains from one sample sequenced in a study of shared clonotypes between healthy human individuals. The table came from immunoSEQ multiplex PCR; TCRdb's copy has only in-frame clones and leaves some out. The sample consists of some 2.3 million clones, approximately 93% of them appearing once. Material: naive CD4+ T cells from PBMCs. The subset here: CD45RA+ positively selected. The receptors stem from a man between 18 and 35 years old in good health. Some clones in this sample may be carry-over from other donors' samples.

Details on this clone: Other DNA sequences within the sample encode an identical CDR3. CDR3 sequence: CASSLGLAGTYEQYF. The CDR3, as DNA: TGTGCCAGCAGTTTGGGACTAGCGGGGACGTACGAGCAGTACTTC. The chain carries TRBV27 and TRBJ2-7, with 13 nucleotides matching TRBD2. This CDR3 is 15 amino acids long. CDR1 is MNHEY and CDR2 is SMNVEV in the germline V gene (reference sequence). With 3 bases clipped from V and 4 bases from J, the junction kept 3 bases outside the gene matches.

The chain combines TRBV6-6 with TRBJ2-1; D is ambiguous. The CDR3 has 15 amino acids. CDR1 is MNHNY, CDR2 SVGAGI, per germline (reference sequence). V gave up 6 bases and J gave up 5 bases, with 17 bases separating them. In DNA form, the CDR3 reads TGTGCCAGCAGCACCGAAATCGACGCTCACAATGAGCAGTTCTTC. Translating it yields CASSTEIDAHNEQFF.

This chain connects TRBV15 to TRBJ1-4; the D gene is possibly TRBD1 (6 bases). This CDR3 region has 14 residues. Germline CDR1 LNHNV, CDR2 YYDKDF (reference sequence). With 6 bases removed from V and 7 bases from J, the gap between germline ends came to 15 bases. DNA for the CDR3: TGTGCCACCAGTGTCAGGGGACGGGGTGAAAAACTGTTTTTT. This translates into CATSVRGRGEKLFF. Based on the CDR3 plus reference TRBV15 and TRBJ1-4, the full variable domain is DAMVIQNPRYQVTQFGKPVTLSCSQTLNHNVMYWYQQKSSQAPKLLFHYYDKDFNNEADTPDNFQSRRPNTSFCFLDIRSPGLGDTAMYLCATSVRGRGEKLFFGSGTQLSVL.

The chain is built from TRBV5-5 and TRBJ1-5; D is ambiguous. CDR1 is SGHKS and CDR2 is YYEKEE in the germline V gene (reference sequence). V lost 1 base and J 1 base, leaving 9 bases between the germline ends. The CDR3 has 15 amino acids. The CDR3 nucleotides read TGTGCCAGCAGCTTGTCAGGAGGGAGCAATCAGCCCCAGCATTTT. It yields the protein CASSLSGGSNQPQHF. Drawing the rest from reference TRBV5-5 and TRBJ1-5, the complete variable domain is DAGVTQSPTHLIKTRGQQVTLRCSPISGHKSVSWYQQVLGQGPQFIFQYYEKEERGRGNFPDRFSARQFPNYSSELNVNALLLGDSALYLCASSLSGGSNQPQHFGDGTRLSIL.

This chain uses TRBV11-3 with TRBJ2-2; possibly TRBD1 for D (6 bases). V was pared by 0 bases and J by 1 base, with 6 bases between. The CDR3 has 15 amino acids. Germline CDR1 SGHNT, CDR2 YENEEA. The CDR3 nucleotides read TGTGCCAGCAGCTTAGAGACAGGGAACACCGGGGAGCTGTTTTTT. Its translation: CASSLETGNTGELFF.

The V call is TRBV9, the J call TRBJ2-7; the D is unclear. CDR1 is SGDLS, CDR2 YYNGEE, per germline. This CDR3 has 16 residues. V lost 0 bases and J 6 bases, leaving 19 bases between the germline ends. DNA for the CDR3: TGTGCCAGCAGCGTAGCTGGACGGCAGGATGCTTTCGAGCAGTACTTC. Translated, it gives CASSVAGRQDAFEQYF.

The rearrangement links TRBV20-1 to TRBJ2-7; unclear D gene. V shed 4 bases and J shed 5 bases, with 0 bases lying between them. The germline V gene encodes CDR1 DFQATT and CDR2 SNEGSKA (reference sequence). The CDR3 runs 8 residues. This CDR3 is CSANEQYF. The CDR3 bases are TGCAGTGCTAACGAGCAGTACTTC.

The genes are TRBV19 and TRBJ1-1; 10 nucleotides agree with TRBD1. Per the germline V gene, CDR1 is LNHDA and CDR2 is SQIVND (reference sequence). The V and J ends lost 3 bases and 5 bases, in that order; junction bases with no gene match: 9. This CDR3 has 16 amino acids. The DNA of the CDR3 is TGTGCCAGTAGTATGGGACAGGGGCGGATTTTAACTGAAGCTTTCTTT. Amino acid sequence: CASSMGQGRILTEAFF.

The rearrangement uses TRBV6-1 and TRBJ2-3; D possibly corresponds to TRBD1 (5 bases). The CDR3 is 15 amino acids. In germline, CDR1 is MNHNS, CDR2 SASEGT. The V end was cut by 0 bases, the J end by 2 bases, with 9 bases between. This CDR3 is CASSEAAGFTDTQYF. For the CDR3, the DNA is TGTGCCAGCAGTGAAGCGGCAGGGTTCACAGATACGCAGTATTTT.

The CDR3 DNA is TGTGCCAGCAGTTATGAACGGGTCTACTCCTACGAGCAGTACTTC. It codes for CASSYERVYSYEQYF. V gene TRBV6-6 combines with J gene TRBJ2-7; D is uncertain. Germline values: CDR1 MNHNY, CDR2 SVGAGI (reference sequence). The V end was cut by 3 bases, the J end by 0 bases, with 12 bases between. The length of the CDR3 is 15 residues.

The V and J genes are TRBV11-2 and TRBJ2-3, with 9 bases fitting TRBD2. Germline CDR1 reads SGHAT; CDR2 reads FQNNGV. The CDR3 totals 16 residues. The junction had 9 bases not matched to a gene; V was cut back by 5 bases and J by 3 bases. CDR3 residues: CASSRISGRGTDTQYF. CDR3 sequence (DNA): TGTGCCAGCAGCCGAATTAGCGGGAGAGGAACAGATACGCAGTATTTT.

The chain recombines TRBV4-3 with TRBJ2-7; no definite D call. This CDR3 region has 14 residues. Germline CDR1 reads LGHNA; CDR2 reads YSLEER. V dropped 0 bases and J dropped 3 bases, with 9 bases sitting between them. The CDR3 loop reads CASSQDTGVYEQYF. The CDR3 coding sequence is TGCGCCAGCAGCCAAGACACTGGGGTCTACGAGCAGTACTTC.

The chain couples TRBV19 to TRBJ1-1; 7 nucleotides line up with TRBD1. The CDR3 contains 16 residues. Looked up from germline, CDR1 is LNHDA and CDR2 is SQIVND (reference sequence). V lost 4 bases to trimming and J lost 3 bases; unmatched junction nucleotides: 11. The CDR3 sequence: CASSTLSGTAYTEAFF. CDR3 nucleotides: TGTGCCAGTAGTACCCTTTCCGGGACAGCATACACTGAAGCTTTCTTT. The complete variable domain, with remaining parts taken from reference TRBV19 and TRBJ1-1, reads DGGITQSPKYLFRKEGQNVTLSCEQNLNHDAMYWYRQDPGQGLRLIYYSQIVNDFQKGDIAEGYSVSREKKESFPLTVTSAQKNPTAFYLCASSTLSGTAYTEAFFGQGTRLTVV.

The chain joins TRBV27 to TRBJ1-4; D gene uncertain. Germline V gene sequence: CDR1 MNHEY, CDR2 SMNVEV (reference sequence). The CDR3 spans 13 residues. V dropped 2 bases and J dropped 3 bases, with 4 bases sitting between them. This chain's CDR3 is CASSLRPNEKLFF. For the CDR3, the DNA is TGTGCCAGCAGTTTACGCCCTAATGAAAAACTGTTTTTT. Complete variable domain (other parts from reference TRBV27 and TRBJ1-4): EAQVTQNPRYLITVTGKKLTVTCSQNMNHEYMSWYRQDPGLGLRQIYYSMNVEVTDKGDVPEGYKVSRKEKRNFPLILESPSPNQTSLYFCASSLRPNEKLFFGSGTQLSVL.

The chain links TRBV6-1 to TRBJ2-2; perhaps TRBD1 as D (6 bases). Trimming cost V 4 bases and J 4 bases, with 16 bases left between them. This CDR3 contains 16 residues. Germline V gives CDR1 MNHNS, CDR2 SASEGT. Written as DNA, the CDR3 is TGTGCCAGCAGTGCGCCGACAGGAATTCGCACCGGGGAGCTGTTTTTT. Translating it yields CASSAPTGIRTGELFF.

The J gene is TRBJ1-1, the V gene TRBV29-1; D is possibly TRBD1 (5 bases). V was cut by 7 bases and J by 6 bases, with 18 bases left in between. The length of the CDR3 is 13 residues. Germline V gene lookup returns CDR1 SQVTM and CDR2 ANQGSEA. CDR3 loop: CSAWGPPISEAFF. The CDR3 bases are TGCAGCGCCTGGGGACCTCCTATCTCTGAAGCTTTCTTT.

The CDR3 DNA reads as TGTGCCAGCAGCCCCCGTCTTGCCTGGGGGGCCAACGTCCTGACTTTC. Translated: CASSPRLAWGANVLTF. J is TRBJ2-6 and V is TRBV9; D not resolved. CDR1 SGDLS and CDR2 YYNGEE come from the germline V gene. There are 16 residues in the CDR3. Trimming pared 4 bases from V and 4 bases from J, leaving 15 bases between.

The CDR3 region is CASSLVGIGPGSSYEQYF. Here the CDR3 DNA reads TGTGCCAGCAGCTTAGTAGGTATTGGACCGGGGAGCTCCTACGAGCAGTACTTC. V is TRBV7-2 and J is TRBJ2-7; TRBD2 is a possible D gene (5 bases). Germline lookup yields CDR1 SGHTA and CDR2 FQGNSA. The CDR3 totals 18 residues. The ends were cut back, 1 base at V and 0 bases at J, with 19 bases in the middle.

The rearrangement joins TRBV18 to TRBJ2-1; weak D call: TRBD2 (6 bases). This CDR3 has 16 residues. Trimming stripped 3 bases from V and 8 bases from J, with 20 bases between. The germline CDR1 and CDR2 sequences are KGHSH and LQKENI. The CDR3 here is CASSPGRWAGEDEQFF. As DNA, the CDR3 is TGTGCCAGCTCACCTGGGCGGTGGGCTGGGGAGGATGAGCAGTTCTTC.